This record looks at one T cell receptor (beta chain) sequence and its context. Antigen: not known. Possible read error: a much larger clone is one base away. Clones were sequenced by immunoSEQ multiplex PCR, and TCRdb holds only the in-frame ones, with some missing. The sample records 20,000 to 30,000 clones, over 55% being singletons. The data belong to a study of pediatric ulcerative colitis. Overall study findings and caveats: No controls had the two rectal clonotypes shared by ulcerative colitis patients. Blood samples from a couple of patients yielded substantially fewer templates and were excluded from blood-rectal overlap analysis.

The CDR3 has 13 residues. Trimming pared 2 bases from V and 1 base from J, leaving 2 bases between. CDR1 is MRHNA and CDR2 is SNTAGT in the germline V gene. Rectal tissue came from one to two pinch biopsies taken at colonoscopy. The clonotype comes from a boy between 10 and 17 years old with severe ulcerative colitis. This chain uses TRBV6-4 with TRBJ2-2; D remains ambiguous. Sequencing was performed on gut tissue. CDR3 in DNA: TGTGCCAGCAGTGACAGGAACACCGGGGAGCTGTTTTTT. Translated, it gives CASSDRNTGELFF.